This T cell receptor beta chain was found in a study of blood T cells in healthy people across ages (dated by TCRdb to between 2015 and 2017). For the wider study: In model experiments, template switching captured about one uniquely barcoded TCR beta cDNA molecule for every two T cells. Donors of different ages were randomly distributed across sequencing lanes to avoid experimental bias. The donors were divided into four age groups: young (average 16 years), middle-aged (approximately 41), aged (roughly 66) and long-lived (around 80). Using deep sequencing normalized with unique cDNA molecular identifiers, the study measured how TCR beta repertoire diversity changes with age. The study analyzed two additional independent replicas of 1 million unique cDNA reads from the same blood draw for two donors, one aged 18 to 30 and one aged 80 or older.

Receptors were amplified or captured by 5' RACE. TCRdb records Illumina HiSeq 2500 as the sequencer. A second PCR of about 6 to 11 cycles was run with a J-beta primer mix and a sample-barcoded 5' primer. A unique molecular identifier was introduced onto each TCR beta cDNA molecule by a template-switch 5' adaptor carrying 12 random nucleotides. At least 3 million CDR3-containing paired-end reads were obtained from each sample. First-strand cDNA was synthesized from all RNA with the Mint cDNA synthesis kit, primed by a TRBC-specific oligonucleotide. After uracil-DNA glycosylase treatment, a first 18-cycle PCR used universal primers M1SS and BC2_uni_R on all cDNA. As for the original processing: For normalization, 1 million high-quality reads, each with a distinct molecular identifier, were randomly selected from each sample. Instead of being binned into consensus sequences, reads that shared molecular identifiers were thrown out. CDR3 identification, clonotype clustering and error correction used MiTCR with a Q25 quality threshold and the strictest error-elimination algorithm. A nonparametric unseen species model with Euler transformation was used to estimate lower-bound total TCR beta diversity. Starting from the raw public reads, TCRdb applied fastp trimming at Q25, assembled clones with MiXCR and retained in-frame beta chains. CDR3 protein duplicates are merged, each entry listing the most common genes and DNA. These V and J calls derive from TCRdb rather than the authors' analysis. Across this sample there are 1.5 million to 2 million distinct CDR3 sequences, with roughly 27% seen only once. Of the sample, roughly 8% falls within the top ten clones.

The approximately 39 donors, aged about 6 to 95 years, were systemically healthy Caucasian individuals from Russia. Each donor gave around 9 milliliters of peripheral blood, collected into EDTA-treated Vacutainer tubes. Ficoll-Paque density-gradient centrifugation was used to isolate PBMCs, with at least 7 million per sample. Trizol reagent was used to extract total RNA from the PBMCs, yielding at least 5.5 micrograms per sample. For every donor, flow cytometry on a PBMC aliquot measured the percentage of naive CD45RAhigh/CD27high T cells. The paper as a whole reports these results and caveats: Estimates of total diversity based on one million sequenced T cells were considered lower bounds and underestimates. Compared with the aged group, the long-lived group had more naive CD4+ T cells, fewer expanded clones and increased TCR diversity, a pattern suggesting age selection. Observed TCR beta diversity correlated strongly with the percentage of naive T cells measured by flow cytometry. Bulk unsorted PBMC profiling prevented conclusive comparison of naive and antigen-experienced compartments. As age increased, observed TCR beta diversity per million T cells dropped in a roughly linear way, and a significant reduction was already evident by age 40. Donor CMV infection status was unknown, potentially confounding age-related changes in expanded clonotypes.

Comments on this clonotype: Its antigen specificity is not known. No much larger clonotype is one base removed from it; base qualities were not supplied.

The clonotype originates from a woman aged 30 to 39 in good health. Sample: blood.

CDR3 reads: CASSQAVGQNYGYTF. The sequenced DNA is TGTGCCAGCAGCCAAGCAGTCGGCCAGAACTATGGCTACACCTTC. Recombination connected TRBV4-2 to TRBJ1-2, with the D gene not confidently named. The CDR1 and CDR2 encoded by the germline V gene are LGHNA and YNFKEQ. The trim is 1 base for V and 2 bases for J, with a gap of 11 bases between the germline ends. CDR3 length: 15 amino acids, cysteine to phenylalanine. Just CDR3 DNA is preserved here, 45 bases in frame from base 1.